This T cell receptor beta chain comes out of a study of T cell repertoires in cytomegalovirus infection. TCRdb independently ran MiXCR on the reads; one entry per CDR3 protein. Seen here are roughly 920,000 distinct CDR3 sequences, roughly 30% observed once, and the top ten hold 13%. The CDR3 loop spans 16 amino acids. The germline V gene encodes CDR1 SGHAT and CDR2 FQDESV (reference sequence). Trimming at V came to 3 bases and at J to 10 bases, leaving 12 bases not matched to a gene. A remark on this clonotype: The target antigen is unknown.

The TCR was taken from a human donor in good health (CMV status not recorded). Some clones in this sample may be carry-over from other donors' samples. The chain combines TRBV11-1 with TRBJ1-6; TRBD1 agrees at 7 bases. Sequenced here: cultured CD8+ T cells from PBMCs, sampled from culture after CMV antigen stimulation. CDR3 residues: CASSLTRERTGSPLHF. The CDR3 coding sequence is TGTGCCAGCAGCTTGACCCGGGAGAGGACAGGCTCACCCCTCCACTTT.